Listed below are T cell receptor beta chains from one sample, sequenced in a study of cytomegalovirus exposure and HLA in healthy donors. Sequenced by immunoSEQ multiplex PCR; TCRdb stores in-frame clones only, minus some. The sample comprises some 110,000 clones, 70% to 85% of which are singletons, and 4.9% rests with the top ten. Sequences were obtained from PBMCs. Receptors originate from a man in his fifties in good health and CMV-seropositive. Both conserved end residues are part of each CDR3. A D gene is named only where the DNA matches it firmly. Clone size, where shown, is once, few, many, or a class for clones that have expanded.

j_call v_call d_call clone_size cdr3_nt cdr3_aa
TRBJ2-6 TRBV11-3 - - TGTGCCAGCAGCTCCTCACTTGGGGCCAACGTCCTGACTTTC CASSSSLGANVLTF
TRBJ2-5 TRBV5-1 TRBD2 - TGCGCCAGCAGGATAGGGGCTAGCGGGAACCAAGAGACCCAGTACTTC CASRIGASGNQETQYF
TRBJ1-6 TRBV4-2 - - TGTGCCAGCAGCCAAGGTCAGGGGATTAATTCACCCCTCCACTTT CASSQGQGINSPLHF
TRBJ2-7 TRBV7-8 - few TGTGCCAGCAGCTTAGACGCGGCGTCCTACGAGCAGTACTTC CASSLDAASYEQYF
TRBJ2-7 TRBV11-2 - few TGTGCCAGCAGCTTAGGGGGCTCCCTCTCCAACGAGCAGTACTTC CASSLGGSLSNEQYF
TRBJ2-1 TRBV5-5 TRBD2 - TGTGCCAGCAGCCCCCTAGCGGGAGTGGCCGTAAATGAGCAGTTCTTC CASSPLAGVAVNEQFF
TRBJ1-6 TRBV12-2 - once TGTGCAAGTCGCTTAGCGCCGGAGGGTGAGGGATCACCCCTCCACTTT CASRLAPEGEGSPLHF
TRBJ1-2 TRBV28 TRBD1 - TGTGCCAGCAGCAATGGGGGACAGGGGGCGCGCGGCTACACCTTC CASSNGGQGARGYTF
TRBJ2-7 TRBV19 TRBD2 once TGTGCCAGTAGTATGTATGGCGGGAGTGTTTATGAGCAGTACTTC CASSMYGGSVYEQYF
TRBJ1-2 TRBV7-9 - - TGTGCCAGCAGCCATGGGAGCCCTAACTATGGCTACACCTTC CASSHGSPNYGYTF
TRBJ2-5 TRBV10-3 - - TGTGCCGGCGGGCGCGGGGAGCAAGAGACCCAGTACTTC CAGGRGEQETQYF
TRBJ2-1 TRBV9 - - TGTGCCAGCAGCGCAACAGGGGGGGCCTACAATGAGCAGTTCTTC CASSATGGAYNEQFF
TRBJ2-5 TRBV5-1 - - TGCGCCAGCAGCCTTGGTCCGGGGTTGCAGACCCAGTACTTC CASSLGPGLQTQYF
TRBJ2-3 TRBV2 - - TGTGCCAGCAGCCTCAGGGGGGCAACAGATACGCAGTATTTT CASSLRGATDTQYF
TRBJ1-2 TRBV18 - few TGTGCCAGCTCACCACGGGAGATGGGACACCACGTAGGGGGCTACACCTTC CASSPREMGHHVGGYTF
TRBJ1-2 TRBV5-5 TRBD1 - TGTGCCAGCAGCTTAACAGGGGGCGTCGGTAACTATGGCTACACCTTC CASSLTGGVGNYGYTF
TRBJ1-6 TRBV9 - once TGTGCCAGCAGCGTAGATCCAGGGAGGAGTTCACCCCTCCACTTT CASSVDPGRSSPLHF
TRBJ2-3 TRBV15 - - TGTGCCACCAGCAGGTCCCGGGAGACAGATACGCAGTATTTT CATSRSRETDTQYF